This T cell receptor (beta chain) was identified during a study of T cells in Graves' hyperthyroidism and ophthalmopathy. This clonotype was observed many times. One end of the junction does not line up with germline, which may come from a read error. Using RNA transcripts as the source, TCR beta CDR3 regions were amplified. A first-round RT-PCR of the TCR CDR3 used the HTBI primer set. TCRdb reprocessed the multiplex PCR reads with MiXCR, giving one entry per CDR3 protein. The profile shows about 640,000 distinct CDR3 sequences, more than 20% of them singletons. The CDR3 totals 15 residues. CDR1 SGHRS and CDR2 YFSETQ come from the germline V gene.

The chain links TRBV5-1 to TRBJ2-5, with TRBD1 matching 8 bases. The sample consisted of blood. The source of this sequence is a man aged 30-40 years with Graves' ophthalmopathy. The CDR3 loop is CASSLAGGAGETQYF. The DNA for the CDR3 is TGTGCCAGCAGTTTAGCAGGGGGCGCGGGAGAGACCCAGTACTTC.